This TCR beta chain derives from a study of T cell repertoires in cytomegalovirus infection. Overall study: Public TCR beta signatures provided an indication of both CMV infection and a matching HLA type.

Findings of the study overall: Cumulative public TCR beta family frequency identified carriers of CMV plus the relevant HLA.

TCRdb reanalysed the reads using MiXCR and keeps one entry per CDR3 protein. The table includes approximately 990,000 distinct CDR3 sequences, roughly 30% detected once. V lost 0 bases to trimming and J lost 0 bases, with 10 bases between them. The CDR3 is 16 residues long. A note on this clonotype: What it binds is unknown.

V gene TRBV12-3 or TRBV12-4 combines with J gene TRBJ2-3; D is ambiguous. This specimen was cultured CD8+ T cells from PBMCs, taken from culture after CMV antigen stimulation. This clonotype was sampled from a human donor in good health (CMV status not recorded). Some clones in this sample may be carry-over from other donors' samples. As DNA, the CDR3 is TGTGCCAGCAGTTTAGCGCTCGGTACTAGCACAGATACGCAGTATTTT. Translating it yields CASSLALGTSTDTQYF.